A selection of T cell receptor beta chains follows, all from one sample in a study of control samples from healthy donors and cancer patients. TCRdb's table, derived via immunoSEQ multiplex PCR, lists solely in-frame clones and lacks some. The sample yields 20,000 to 30,000 clones, 82% seen once. The sample was PBMCs. These receptors originate from a man in his 60s with colorectal cancer. CDR3s include the opening cysteine and the closing phenylalanine or tryptophan. The D gene is left open where the match is weak. Where a row states a size, it is once, few, many or the class of an expanded clone; other rows omit it.

D gene	V gene	clone size	J gene	CDR3 protein	CDR3 DNA
.	TRBV2	.	TRBJ1-5	CASSTRVSRNQPQHF	TGTGCCAGCAGCACACGGGTTTCACGCAATCAGCCCCAGCATTTT
TRBD2	TRBV6-7	.	TRBJ2-2	CASTRGARVRELFF	TGTGCCAGCACGCGGGGGGCGCGGGTTAGGGAGCTGTTTTTT
TRBD2	TRBV5-1	.	TRBJ2-2	CASSLLAGKPYTGELFF	TGCGCCAGCAGCTTGCTAGCGGGGAAACCTTACACCGGGGAGCTGTTTTTT
TRBD1	TRBV10-3	medium-sized	TRBJ1-5	CATQGARGNQPQHF	TGTGCCACGCAGGGGGCGAGGGGCAATCAGCCCCAGCATTTT
.	TRBV12-3/TRBV12-4	.	TRBJ1-2	CASSLTVDYGYTF	TGTGCCAGCAGTCTGACAGTCGACTATGGCTACACCTTC
.	TRBV4-2	.	TRBJ1-2	CASSQETDANYGYTF	TGTGCCAGCAGCCAAGAAACAGACGCTAACTATGGCTACACCTTC
TRBD1	TRBV7-9	few	TRBJ1-2	CASSSGTGGSSYGYTF	TGTGCCAGCAGCTCCGGGACAGGGGGCTCTAGCTATGGCTACACCTTC
TRBD1	TRBV4-1	.	TRBJ2-2	CASSQRQGSGELFF	TGCGCCAGCAGCCAACGACAGGGTTCCGGGGAGCTGTTTTTT
.	TRBV11-2	.	TRBJ1-1	CASSLMEGTEAFF	TGTGCCAGCAGCTTAATGGAGGGAACTGAAGCTTTCTTT
.	TRBV6-2/TRBV6-3	.	TRBJ1-2	CASSYGRQAFSYGYTF	TGTGCCAGCAGTTACGGGAGACAGGCTTTTTCCTATGGCTACACCTTC
TRBD1	TRBV7-2	.	TRBJ1-1	CASSPRTGITEAFF	TGTGCCAGCAGCCCGAGGACAGGGATAACTGAAGCTTTCTTT
.	TRBV6-6	.	TRBJ1-5	CASRTANSNQPQHF	TGTGCCAGCAGAACAGCCAATAGCAATCAGCCCCAGCATTTT
.	TRBV12-3/TRBV12-4	.	TRBJ1-1	CASGHSREAFF	TGTGCCAGCGGCCATTCCAGGGAAGCTTTCTTT
.	TRBV9	.	TRBJ2-3	CASSPGGGPDTQYF	TGTGCCAGCAGTCCAGGGGGGGGCCCAGATACGCAGTATTTT
.	TRBV2	once	TRBJ2-3	CASSDHSTDTQYF	TGTGCCAGCAGTGACCATAGCACAGATACGCAGTATTTT
TRBD1	TRBV5-4	.	TRBJ2-1	CASSSGTGTYNEQFF	TGTGCCAGCAGCTCCGGGACAGGTACCTACAATGAGCAGTTCTTC
.	TRBV10-3	.	TRBJ1-5	CAITRTQGQPQHF	TGTGCCATTACCCGGACCCAAGGGCAGCCCCAGCATTTT
.	TRBV3-1/TRBV3-2	.	TRBJ1-2	CASGGASNYGYTF	TGTGCCAGCGGGGGGGCCTCTAACTATGGCTACACCTTC
.	TRBV19	.	TRBJ1-5	CASSTYFNQPQHF	TGTGCCAGTAGTACCTACTTCAATCAGCCCCAGCATTTT
TRBD1	TRBV7-9	.	TRBJ2-1	CASSLEGTGRDEQFF	TGTGCCAGCAGCTTAGAAGGGACAGGGAGGGATGAGCAGTTCTTC
.	TRBV6-6	.	TRBJ1-5	CASSLPGTSGNQPQHF	TGTGCCAGCAGTTTGCCAGGGACGTCTGGCAATCAGCCCCAGCATTTT
.	TRBV6-5	.	TRBJ2-6	CASSYQGTSGANVLTF	TGTGCCAGCAGTTACCAGGGAACCTCTGGGGCCAACGTCCTGACTTTC
TRBD1	TRBV6-1	.	TRBJ1-4	CASSAGTGGDSATNEKLFF	TGTGCCAGCAGTGCCGGGACAGGGGGAGATTCGGCAACTAATGAAAAACTGTTTTTT
.	TRBV5-1	.	TRBJ2-4	CASSLMDSLGKNIQYF	TGCGCCAGCAGCTTGATGGACTCGCTCGGCAAAAACATTCAGTACTTC
TRBD1	TRBV9	.	TRBJ1-6	CASSGPTGTVNSPLHF	TGTGCCAGCAGCGGACCGACTGGGACAGTTAATTCACCCCTCCACTTT
.	TRBV2	.	TRBJ2-2	CASSEVGGADTGELFF	TGTGCCAGCAGTGAGGTTGGGGGAGCAGACACCGGGGAGCTGTTTTTT
.	TRBV5-5	.	TRBJ1-1	CASSFQAGTEAFF	TGTGCCAGCAGCTTCCAGGCCGGAACTGAAGCTTTCTTT
.	TRBV7-2	.	TRBJ1-6	CASRPPGWNSPLHF	TGTGCCAGCAGACCCCCCGGCTGGAATTCACCCCTCCACTTT
TRBD2	TRBV9	.	TRBJ2-3	CASSVGAGGLTDTQYF	TGTGCCAGCAGCGTAGGGGCGGGGGGACTCACAGATACGCAGTATTTT
.	TRBV2	.	TRBJ2-5	CASSDTNQETQYF	TGTGCCAGCAGTGACACCAACCAAGAGACCCAGTACTTC
.	TRBV3-1/TRBV3-2	.	TRBJ1-1	CASSLATRGNTEAFF	TGTGCCAGCAGCCTAGCGACGAGGGGGAACACTGAAGCTTTCTTT
.	TRBV10-2	.	TRBJ2-7	CASSESYRSEQYF	TGCGCCAGCAGTGAGTCGTACAGGTCCGAGCAGTACTTC
TRBD1	TRBV5-4	.	TRBJ1-4	CASSLIKQGADEKLFF	TGTGCCAGCAGCTTGATCAAACAGGGGGCGGATGAAAAACTGTTTTTT
.	TRBV6-2/TRBV6-3	.	TRBJ1-6	CASSYFGTGNSPLHF	TGTGCCAGCAGTTACTTCGGGACGGGGAATTCACCCCTCCACTTT
.	TRBV6-5	.	TRBJ1-2	CASSYREFNYGYTF	TGTGCCAGCAGTTACAGGGAGTTTAACTATGGCTACACCTTC
.	TRBV9	.	TRBJ2-2	CASSVRDTGELFF	TGTGCCAGCAGCGTCAGGGACACCGGGGAGCTGTTTTTT
.	TRBV6-5	.	TRBJ1-2	CASSYDPSYGYTF	TGTGCCAGCAGTTACGACCCGTCCTATGGCTACACCTTC
.	TRBV19	.	TRBJ1-6	CASSIGVGSSNSPLHF	TGTGCCAGTAGTATAGGAGTTGGCAGCAGTAATTCACCCCTCCACTTT
.	TRBV18	.	TRBJ1-2	CASSPQGLNYGYTF	TGTGCCAGCTCACCACAGGGCCTGAATTATGGCTACACCTTC
.	TRBV9	.	TRBJ2-2	CASTRSTNTGELFF	TGTGCCAGCACCAGATCAACGAACACCGGGGAGCTGTTTTTT
.	TRBV9	.	TRBJ1-2	CASSVGSPGLPYGYTF	TGTGCCAGCAGCGTTGGGTCCCCAGGCCTCCCCTATGGCTACACCTTC
TRBD1	TRBV19	.	TRBJ2-1	CASTDRADNEQFF	TGTGCCAGTACGGACAGGGCCGACAATGAGCAGTTCTTC
.	TRBV5-1	once	TRBJ2-3	CASSLDDPDTQYF	TGCGCCAGCAGCTTGGACGACCCCGATACGCAGTATTTT
.	TRBV18	.	TRBJ1-1	CASSPSRGPTHTEAFF	TGTGCCAGCTCACCATCCCGGGGGCCAACCCACACTGAAGCTTTCTTT
TRBD1	TRBV5-8	.	TRBJ1-2	CASSPRTGFYGYTF	TGTGCCAGCAGCCCGCGGACAGGGTTTTATGGCTACACCTTC
.	TRBV5-6	.	TRBJ2-5	CASSLDQGSQYF	TGTGCCAGCAGCTTGGATCAGGGGTCCCAGTACTTC